The subject of this entry is one T cell receptor beta chain. The germline V gene has CDR1 SGHAT and CDR2 FQNNGV. The CDR3 consists of 20 residues. V trimming: 2 bases; J trimming: 9 bases; junction bases outside the gene matches: 24. TCRbeta library construction was performed incorporating unique molecular identifiers. Each CDR3 protein is one row after TCRdb ran MiXCR on the PCR reads. Among 500,000 or so distinct CDR3 sequences listed, 30% to 35% were seen once. This record comes from a study of T-cell reconstitution after alpha-beta-depleted transplantation in children. The clonotype comes from a human donor who donated a stem cell graft to a child with aplastic anemia. This chain connects TRBV11-2 to TRBJ2-1; TRBD1 agrees at 8 bases. This sample comprised PBMCs from the stem cell graft donor, obtained from the stem cell graft. CDR3 protein: CASSLIKTGDMLVGVGEQFF. CDR3 coding DNA: TGTGCCAGCAGCTTAATTAAGACAGGGGACATGTTAGTGGGAGTGGGTGAGCAGTTCTTC. The full variable domain, completed using reference TRBV11-2 and TRBJ2-1, is EAGVAQSPRYKIIEKRQSVAFWCNPISGHATLYWYQQILGQGPKLLIQFQNNGVVDDSQLPKDRFSAERLKGVDSTLKIQPAKLEDSAVYLCASSLIKTGDMLVGVGEQFFGPGTRLTVL.